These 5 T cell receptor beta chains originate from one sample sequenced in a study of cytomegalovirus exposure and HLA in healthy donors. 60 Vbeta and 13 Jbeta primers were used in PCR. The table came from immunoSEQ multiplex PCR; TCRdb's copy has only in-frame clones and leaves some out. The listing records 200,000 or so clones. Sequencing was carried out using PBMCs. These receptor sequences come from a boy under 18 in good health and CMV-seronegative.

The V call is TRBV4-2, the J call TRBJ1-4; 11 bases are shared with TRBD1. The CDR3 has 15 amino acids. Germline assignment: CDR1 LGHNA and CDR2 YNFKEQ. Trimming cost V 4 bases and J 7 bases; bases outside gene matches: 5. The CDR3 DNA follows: TGTGCCAGCAGCCGTCCGGGACAGGGGGGTGAAAAACTGTTTTTT. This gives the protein CASSRPGQGGEKLFF.

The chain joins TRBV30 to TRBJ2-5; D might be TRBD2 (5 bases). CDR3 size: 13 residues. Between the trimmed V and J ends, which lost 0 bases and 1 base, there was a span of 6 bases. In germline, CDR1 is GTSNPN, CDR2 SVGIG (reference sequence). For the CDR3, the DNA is TGTGCCTGGAGTGTTGGAGGCCAAGAGACCCAGTACTTC. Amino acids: CAWSVGGQETQYF.

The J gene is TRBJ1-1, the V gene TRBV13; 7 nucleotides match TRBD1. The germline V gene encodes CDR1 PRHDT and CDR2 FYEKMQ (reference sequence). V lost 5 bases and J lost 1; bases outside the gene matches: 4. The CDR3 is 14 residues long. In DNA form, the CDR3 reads TGTGCCAGCAGCCTAAGGACAGGGAACACTGAAGCTTTCTTT. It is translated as CASSLRTGNTEAFF.

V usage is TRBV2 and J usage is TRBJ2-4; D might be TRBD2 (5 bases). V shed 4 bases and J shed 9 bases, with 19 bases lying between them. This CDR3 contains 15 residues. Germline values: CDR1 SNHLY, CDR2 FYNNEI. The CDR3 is CASSGPNPFEGIQYF. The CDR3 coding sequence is TGTGCCAGCAGTGGGCCGAATCCTTTCGAGGGCATTCAGTACTTC.

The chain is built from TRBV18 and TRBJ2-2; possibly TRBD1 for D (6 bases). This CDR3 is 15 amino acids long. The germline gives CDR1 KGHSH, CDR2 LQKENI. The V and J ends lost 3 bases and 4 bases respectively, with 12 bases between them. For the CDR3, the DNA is TGTGCCAGCTCACCTATAATAGGGGGCACCGGGGAGCTGTTTTTT. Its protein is CASSPIIGGTGELFF. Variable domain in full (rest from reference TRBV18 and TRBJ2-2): NAGVMQNPRHLVRRRGQEARLRCSPMKGHSHVYWYRQLPEEGLKFMVYLQKENIIDESGMPKERFSAEFPKEGPSILRIQQVVRGDSAAYFCASSPIIGGTGELFFGEGSRLTVL.